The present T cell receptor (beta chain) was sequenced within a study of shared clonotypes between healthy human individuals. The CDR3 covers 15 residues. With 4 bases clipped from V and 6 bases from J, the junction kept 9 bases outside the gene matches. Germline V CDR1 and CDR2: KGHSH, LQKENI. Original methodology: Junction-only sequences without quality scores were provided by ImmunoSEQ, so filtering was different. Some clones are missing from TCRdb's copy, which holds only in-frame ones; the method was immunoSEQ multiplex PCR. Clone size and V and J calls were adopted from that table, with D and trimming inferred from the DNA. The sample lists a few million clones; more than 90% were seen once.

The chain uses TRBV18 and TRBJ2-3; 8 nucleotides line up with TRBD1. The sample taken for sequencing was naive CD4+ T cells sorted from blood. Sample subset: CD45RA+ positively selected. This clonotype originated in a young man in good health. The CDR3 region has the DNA TGTGCCAGCTCACTCAGGACAGGGATGGCGGATACGCAGTATTTT. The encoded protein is CASSLRTGMADTQYF.